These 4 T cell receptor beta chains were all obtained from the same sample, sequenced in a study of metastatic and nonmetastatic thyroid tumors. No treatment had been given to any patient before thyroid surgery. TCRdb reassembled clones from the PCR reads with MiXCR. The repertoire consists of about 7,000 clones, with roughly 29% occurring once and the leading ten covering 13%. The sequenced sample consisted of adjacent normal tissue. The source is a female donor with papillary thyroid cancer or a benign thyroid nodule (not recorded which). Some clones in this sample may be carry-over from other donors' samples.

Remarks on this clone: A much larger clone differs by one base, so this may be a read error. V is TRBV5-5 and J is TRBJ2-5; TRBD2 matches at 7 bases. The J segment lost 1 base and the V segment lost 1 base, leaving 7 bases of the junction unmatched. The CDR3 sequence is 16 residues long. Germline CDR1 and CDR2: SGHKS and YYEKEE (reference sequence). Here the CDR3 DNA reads TGTGCCAGCAGCTTGTCAGCAGGCGGGGGCCAAGAGACCCAGTACTTC. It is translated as CASSLSAGGGQETQYF.

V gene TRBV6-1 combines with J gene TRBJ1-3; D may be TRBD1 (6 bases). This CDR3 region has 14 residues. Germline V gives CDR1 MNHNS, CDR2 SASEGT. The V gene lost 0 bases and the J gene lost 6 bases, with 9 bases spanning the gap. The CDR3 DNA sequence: TGTGCCAGCAGTGAAGCAGGGGGGAAAAACACCATATATTTT. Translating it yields CASSEAGGKNTIYF.

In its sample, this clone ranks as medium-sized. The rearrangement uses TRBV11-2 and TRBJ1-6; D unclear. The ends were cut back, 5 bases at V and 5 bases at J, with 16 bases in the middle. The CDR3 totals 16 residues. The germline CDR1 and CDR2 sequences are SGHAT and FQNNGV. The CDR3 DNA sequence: TGTGCCAGCAGCCCGGCCCCACGAACCCATAATTCACCCCTCCACTTT. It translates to CASSPAPRTHNSPLHF.

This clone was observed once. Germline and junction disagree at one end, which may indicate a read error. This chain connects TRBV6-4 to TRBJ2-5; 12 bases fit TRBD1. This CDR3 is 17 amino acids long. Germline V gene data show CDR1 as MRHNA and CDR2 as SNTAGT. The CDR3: CASSPSPGTGGEETQYF. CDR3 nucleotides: TGCGCCAGCAGTCCGAGTCCCGGGACAGGGGGCGAGGAGACCCAGTACTTC.